This TCR beta chain was captured in a study of T cells in Graves' hyperthyroidism and ophthalmopathy. Overall study results and limits: Model output signaled ophthalmopathy a median roughly 6 months ahead of onset. Most thyroid clonotypes expanded above 0.001 appeared in blood too.

Researchers amplified the TCR beta CDR3 regions from RNA transcripts. First-round RT-PCR targeting the TCR CDR3 was performed with the HTBI primer set. MiXCR was run by TCRdb on the multiplex PCR reads, yielding one entry per CDR3 protein. Of approximately 220,000 distinct CDR3 sequences in the sample, roughly 18% were seen once. This clonotype was seen repeatedly, ten times or more. Its antigen remains unknown. V lost 2 bases, J lost 4 bases, and 12 bases lay in between. CDR1 is GTSNPN and CDR2 is SVGIG in the germline V gene (reference sequence). The CDR3 contains 14 residues. This TCR came from a man aged 40-50 years with Graves' hyperthyroidism. The rearrangement uses TRBV30 and TRBJ1-5; weak D call: TRBD1 (5 bases). Sequencing used blood. The CDR3: CAWSRGVRNQPQHF. CDR3 in DNA: TGTGCCTGGAGTAGAGGGGTTAGGAATCAGCCCCAGCATTTT.